In this sample, the clone carrying this T cell receptor (beta chain) turned up a few times. The target antigen is unknown. Investigators reverse transcribed all isolated RNA, so they sequenced expressed TCRB transcripts. The repertoire was sequenced with immunoSEQ multiplex PCR; TCRdb's copy has only in-frame clones and lacks some. The sample lists hundreds of thousands of clones; roughly 12% were seen once. The CDR3 spans 15 residues. CDR1 and CDR2 from the germline V gene are SGDLS and YYNGEE. V shed 2 bases and J shed 1 base, with 12 bases lying between them. Via the markers CD45RO/CCR7/CD25/CD127/CD95/CD27, stem cell-like memory, regulatory, central memory and naive CD4+ cells were sorted. The sample comes from a study of beta chain features in type 1 diabetes. General study results and limits: Individuals with type 1 diabetes displayed fewer insertions and more deletions at VDJ junctions.

The sequenced sample consisted of naive CD4+ T cells from blood. This sequence joins TRBV9 and TRBJ1-1, with D perhaps matching TRBD1 (6 bases). This receptor was identified in a man between 18 and 35 years old in good health. The CDR3 DNA follows: TGTGCCAGCAGCGTCTCGGGGGGGCCGAACACTGAAGCTTTCTTT. Its protein is CASSVSGGPNTEAFF.